This is a list of T cell receptor beta chains from one sample in a study of blood T cells in healthy people across ages. MiXCR, applied by TCRdb to the 5' RACE reads, yields one record per CDR3 protein. The sample carries roughly 1,500,000 distinct CDR3 sequences, around 35% recorded once. Sequencing was done on a sample of blood. All receptors derive from a woman aged 25 to 45 in good health. CDR3s include the opening cysteine and the closing phenylalanine or tryptophan. Each record gives: V gene, J gene, D gene, clone size, CDR3 protein, CDR3 DNA. The D gene is left open where the match is weak. A row's size may be missing; if present it is once, few, many or a size class.

TRBV9,TRBJ2-1,TRBD1,.,CASSARRDRVLNEQFF,TGTGCCAGCAGCGCGCGACGGGACAGGGTCCTCAATGAGCAGTTCTTC
TRBV2,TRBJ2-1,.,few,CASSGSASGNEQFF,TGTGCCAGCAGTGGGTCTGCGAGCGGCAATGAGCAGTTCTTC
TRBV2,TRBJ2-7,.,once,CASEWGGHEQYF,TGTGCCAGCGAGTGGGGGGGCCACGAGCAGTACTTC
TRBV7-9,TRBJ2-2,TRBD2,once,CAGAGGPYTGELFF,TGTGCTGGTGCGGGAGGGCCTTACACCGGGGAGCTGTTTTTT
TRBV13,TRBJ2-1,.,.,CAGSLGGGYGDEQFF,TGTGCCGGCAGCTTAGGCGGGGGCTACGGGGATGAGCAGTTCTTC
TRBV14,TRBJ1-2,.,few,CASSQDQGRSGYTF,TGTGCCAGCAGCCAAGATCAAGGACGGAGTGGCTACACCTTC
TRBV20-1,TRBJ2-5,TRBD2,.,CSARGPTGGAGGLQETQYF,TGCAGTGCTAGAGGACCGACGGGAGGAGCGGGGGGACTACAAGAGACCCAGTACTTC
TRBV12-3/TRBV12-4,TRBJ2-2,TRBD1,.,CASSFPTGGDTGELFF,TGTGCCAGCAGTTTTCCGACAGGGGGAGACACCGGGGAGCTGTTTTTT
TRBV7-3,TRBJ2-1,TRBD1,.,CASSLNRGLSKDEQFF,TGTGCCAGCAGCTTGAACAGGGGGCTAAGTAAGGATGAGCAGTTCTTC
TRBV20-1,TRBJ2-7,.,.,CSASKSSNYEQYF,TGCAGTGCTAGTAAATCGTCCAACTACGAGCAGTACTTC
TRBV9,TRBJ2-3,TRBD2,few,CASSVAGGRVDTQYF,TGTGCCAGCAGCGTAGCGGGGGGGCGAGTAGATACGCAGTATTTT
TRBV15,TRBJ1-5,TRBD1,few,CATSRDRGDQPQHF,TGTGCCACCAGCAGGGACAGGGGAGATCAGCCCCAGCATTTT
TRBV12-5,TRBJ2-7,TRBD1,few,CASGPGQGPYEQYF,TGTGCTAGTGGACCGGGACAGGGCCCCTACGAGCAGTACTTC
TRBV4-1,TRBJ2-7,.,few,CASSQGGWGGEQYF,TGCGCCAGCAGCCAAGGAGGGTGGGGAGGCGAGCAGTACTTC
TRBV20-1,TRBJ2-3,TRBD2,.,CSARAPREGLTDTQYF,TGCAGTGCTAGGGCCCCTAGGGAGGGGCTCACAGATACGCAGTATTTT
TRBV28,TRBJ2-7,TRBD2,few,CASSYPSGTSYEQYF,TGTGCCAGCAGTTATCCTAGCGGGACCTCCTACGAGCAGTACTTC
TRBV3-1,TRBJ2-1,TRBD2,few,CASSLREGINNEQFF,TGTGCCAGCAGCCTTCGGGAGGGGATTAACAATGAGCAGTTCTTC
TRBV20-1,TRBJ2-7,TRBD2,few,CSARGLVFHEQYF,TGCAGTGCCCGAGGACTAGTCTTCCACGAGCAGTACTTC
TRBV27,TRBJ1-1,TRBD1,.,CTSSHGTATMNTEAFF,TGTACCAGCAGTCATGGGACAGCCACCATGAACACTGAAGCTTTCTTT
TRBV18,TRBJ2-6,TRBD1,.,CASSPIQGAAGANVLTF,TGTGCCAGCTCACCCATACAGGGGGCAGCAGGGGCCAACGTCCTGACTTTC
TRBV20-1,TRBJ1-2,.,few,CSARELRGHGYTF,TGCAGTGCTAGAGAATTGCGGGGTCATGGCTACACCTTC
TRBV7-2,TRBJ1-2,.,few,CASTPRSQYGGYTF,TGTGCCAGCACCCCCCGCAGCCAGTATGGTGGCTACACCTTC
TRBV10-1,TRBJ2-7,TRBD1,.,CASSPGTGNHYEQYF,TGCGCCAGCAGCCCCGGGACAGGGAACCACTACGAGCAGTACTTC
TRBV20-1,TRBJ2-6,.,.,CSAPVGGASSGANVLTF,TGCAGTGCTCCCGTGGGGGGGGCCAGCTCTGGGGCCAACGTCCTGACTTTC
TRBV10-3,TRBJ2-7,.,.,CAMTKGRTYEQYF,TGTGCCATGACGAAGGGCAGGACCTACGAGCAGTACTTC
TRBV12-3/TRBV12-4,TRBJ2-7,TRBD2,.,CASSLASGGTLTYEQYF,TGTGCCAGCAGTTTAGCTAGCGGGGGGACTCTCACCTACGAGCAGTACTTC
TRBV6-5,TRBJ2-2,.,few,CASSYGGSNTGELFF,TGTGCCAGCAGTTATGGGGGGTCTAACACCGGGGAGCTGTTTTTT
TRBV6-5,TRBJ1-4,TRBD1,few,CASSRDRVNEKLFF,TGTGCCAGCAGTCGGGACAGGGTGAATGAAAAACTGTTTTTT
TRBV9,TRBJ1-6,.,few,CASAGIRNSPLHF,TGTGCCAGTGCCGGGATTCGGAATTCACCCCTCCACTTT
TRBV28,TRBJ2-3,.,.,CATTGLNTQYF,TGTGCCACTACGGGCCTGAATACGCAGTATTTT
TRBV28,TRBJ1-1,.,.,CASGVGLTPNTEAFF,TGTGCCAGCGGTGTGGGGCTGACACCGAACACTGAAGCTTTCTTT
TRBV5-1,TRBJ1-1,.,.,CASSFGQGQAFF,TGCGCCAGCAGCTTTGGGCAGGGTCAAGCTTTCTTT
TRBV27,TRBJ2-1,.,few,CASSLQGGIYNEQFF,TGTGCCAGCAGCCTTCAGGGAGGAATTTACAATGAGCAGTTCTTC
TRBV6-1,TRBJ2-3,.,once,CASSEADGDTQYF,TGTGCCAGCAGTGAAGCGGACGGAGATACGCAGTATTTT
TRBV5-1,TRBJ2-1,.,many,CASSLAAGQSYNEQFF,TGCGCCAGCAGCTTGGCCGCGGGGCAGTCCTACAATGAGCAGTTCTTC
TRBV28,TRBJ2-4,.,few,CASTLQGIGAKNIQYF,TGTGCCAGCACCCTGCAAGGGATCGGGGCCAAAAACATTCAGTACTTC
TRBV9,TRBJ2-3,TRBD2,.,CASSSTGTITDTQYF,TGTGCCAGCAGCTCTACCGGGACTATCACAGATACGCAGTATTTT
TRBV20-1,TRBJ2-7,.,.,CSAAPLGTASYEQYF,TGCAGTGCTGCACCTCTCGGGACGGCATCCTACGAGCAGTACTTC
TRBV2,TRBJ1-1,.,many,CARNRERNTEAFF,TGTGCCAGGAACAGGGAAAGGAACACTGAAGCTTTCTTT
TRBV25-1,TRBJ1-6,.,few,CASSDSGNSYNSPLHF,TGTGCCAGCAGTGATTCGGGAAACTCCTATAATTCACCCCTCCACTTT
TRBV4-1,TRBJ2-7,.,few,CASSQGRGSEQYF,TGCGCCAGCAGCCAAGGCCGCGGGTCCGAGCAGTACTTC
TRBV28,TRBJ2-7,TRBD2,few,CASSSTTSGRANEQYF,TGTGCCAGCAGTTCAACAACTAGCGGGAGGGCCAACGAGCAGTACTTC
TRBV6-2/TRBV6-3,TRBJ2-7,TRBD1,.,CASDRGGHEQYF,TGTGCCAGCGACCGAGGGGGCCACGAGCAGTACTTC
TRBV27,TRBJ2-7,.,.,CASSPIGLSYEQYF,TGTGCCAGCAGCCCCATCGGCCTCTCCTACGAGCAGTACTTC
TRBV20-1,TRBJ2-1,TRBD1,.,CSAPTLGQGLGEQFF,TGCAGTGCTCCTACACTTGGACAGGGCCTTGGGGAGCAGTTCTTC